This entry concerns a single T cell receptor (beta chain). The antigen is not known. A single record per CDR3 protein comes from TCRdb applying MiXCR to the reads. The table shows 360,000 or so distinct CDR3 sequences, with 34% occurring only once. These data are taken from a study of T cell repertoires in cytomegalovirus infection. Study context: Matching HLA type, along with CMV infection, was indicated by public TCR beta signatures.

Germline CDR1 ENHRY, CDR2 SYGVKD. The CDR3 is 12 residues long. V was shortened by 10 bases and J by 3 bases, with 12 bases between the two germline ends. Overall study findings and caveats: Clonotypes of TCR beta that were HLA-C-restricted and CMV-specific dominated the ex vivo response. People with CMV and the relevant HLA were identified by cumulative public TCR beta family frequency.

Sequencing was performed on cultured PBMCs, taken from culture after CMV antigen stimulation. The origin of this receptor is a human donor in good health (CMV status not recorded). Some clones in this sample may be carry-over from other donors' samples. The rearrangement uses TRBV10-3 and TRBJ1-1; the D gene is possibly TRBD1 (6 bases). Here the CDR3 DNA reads TGTGCCACCTTCGACAGGTACACTGAAGCTTTCTTT. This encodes CATFDRYTEAFF.